This entry features one T cell receptor (beta chain) sequence. Its antigen is unidentified. The entry originates in a study of monozygotic twins with inflammatory bowel disease. General study results and limits: Especially with disease activity, IBD patients shared fewer clonotypes with others than healthy twins did. Patient-to-patient differences in immunosuppressive treatment may have added variability to the repertoires.

Eight reactions per sample, run separately, yielded cDNA. The unique tags termed UMIs, each holding a 6-nucleotide sample barcode, were added by means of template switching. TCRdb re-called the 5' RACE reads and shows each CDR3 protein once, DNA omitted. The listing records around 140,000 distinct CDR3 sequences. Germline assignment: CDR1 SEHNR and CDR2 FQNEAQ (reference sequence). This CDR3 spans 16 amino acids. Sequenced sample: blood. The genes are TRBV7-9 and TRBJ1-4; TCRdb picks TRBD1, but there is no DNA to check that call. The TCR was taken from a human donor with ulcerative colitis or Crohn's disease, or a healthy co-twin of an affected twin (not recorded which). The CDR3 here is CASNELPTEANEKLFF.